The rows below give T cell receptor beta chains drawn from one sample of a study of cytomegalovirus exposure and HLA in healthy donors. The method was immunoSEQ multiplex PCR; TCRdb's version includes in-frame clones alone and lacks a portion of them. The profile shows 150,000 to 160,000 clones, about 86% of them singletons. The sample was PBMCs. These receptors were obtained from a man aged 18 to 29 in good health and CMV-seropositive. Both conserved end residues are part of each CDR3. The order of the fields is CDR3 protein, CDR3 DNA, V gene, CDR3 length, D gene, clone size, J gene. The D gene is left open where the match is weak. Size values are once, few and many counts, or a class for expanded clones, and some rows have none.

CDR3 protein: CASSLGGLAGGRSYNEQFF
CDR3 DNA: TGTGCCAGCAGCTTAGGAGGTCTAGCGGGGGGGCGCTCCTACAATGAGCAGTTCTTC
V gene: TRBV7-9
CDR3 length: 19
D gene: TRBD2
clone size: NA
J gene: TRBJ2-1

CDR3 protein: CASSYRAGQPQHF
CDR3 DNA: TGTGCCAGCAGCTACAGGGCGGGACAGCCCCAGCATTTT
V gene: TRBV6-5
CDR3 length: 13
D gene: NA
clone size: NA
J gene: TRBJ1-5

CDR3 protein: CASSFGLGRVQYF
CDR3 DNA: TGTGCCAGCAGTTTCGGGTTAGGGCGGGTGCAGTACTTC
V gene: TRBV27
CDR3 length: 13
D gene: NA
clone size: once
J gene: TRBJ2-7

CDR3 protein: CASSSGQLSNQPQHF
CDR3 DNA: TGTGCCAGCAGCTCGGGACAGCTAAGCAATCAGCCCCAGCATTTT
V gene: TRBV5-8
CDR3 length: 15
D gene: TRBD1
clone size: NA
J gene: TRBJ1-5

CDR3 protein: CASSRRGTDSYEQYF
CDR3 DNA: TGTGCCAGCTCACGGCGCGGGACGGACTCCTACGAGCAGTACTTC
V gene: TRBV18
CDR3 length: 15
D gene: NA
clone size: NA
J gene: TRBJ2-7

CDR3 protein: CASMGGAQETQYF
CDR3 DNA: TGTGCCAGCATGGGCGGGGCCCAAGAGACCCAGTACTTC
V gene: TRBV2
CDR3 length: 13
D gene: NA
clone size: NA
J gene: TRBJ2-5

CDR3 protein: CASSASGSGNYEQYF
CDR3 DNA: TGTGCCAGCAGTGCCTCGGGTAGCGGAAACTACGAGCAGTACTTC
V gene: TRBV6-1
CDR3 length: 15
D gene: NA
clone size: NA
J gene: TRBJ2-7

CDR3 protein: CASSNGHGTEAFF
CDR3 DNA: TGTGCCAGCAGCAACGGTCATGGGACAGAAGCTTTCTTT
V gene: TRBV7-2
CDR3 length: 13
D gene: NA
clone size: NA
J gene: TRBJ1-1

CDR3 protein: CASSDADYEQYF
CDR3 DNA: TGTGCCAGCAGTGATGCGGACTACGAGCAGTACTTC
V gene: TRBV2
CDR3 length: 12
D gene: NA
clone size: few
J gene: TRBJ2-7

CDR3 protein: CASSPGAGLAGEGEQFF
CDR3 DNA: TGCGCCAGCAGCCCTGGGGCCGGACTAGCGGGAGAGGGTGAGCAGTTCTTC
V gene: TRBV4-1
CDR3 length: 17
D gene: TRBD2
clone size: NA
J gene: TRBJ2-1

CDR3 protein: CASPKSGPGATSTGELFF
CDR3 DNA: TGTGCCAGCCCTAAATCCGGACCAGGGGCGACTTCCACCGGGGAGCTGTTTTTT
V gene: TRBV7-2
CDR3 length: 18
D gene: NA
clone size: NA
J gene: TRBJ2-2

CDR3 protein: CASSDSYGYTF
CDR3 DNA: TGTGCCAGCAGTGACTCCTATGGCTACACCTTC
V gene: TRBV2
CDR3 length: 11
D gene: NA
clone size: NA
J gene: TRBJ1-2

CDR3 protein: CASSSWDRGPQETQYF
CDR3 DNA: TGCGCCAGCAGCTCATGGGACAGGGGGCCCCAAGAGACCCAGTACTTC
V gene: TRBV5-1
CDR3 length: 16
D gene: TRBD1
clone size: NA
J gene: TRBJ2-5

CDR3 protein: CAISDPTGTSPQETQYF
CDR3 DNA: TGTGCCATCAGTGACCCGACCGGGACTAGCCCTCAAGAGACCCAGTACTTC
V gene: TRBV6-1
CDR3 length: 17
D gene: TRBD2
clone size: NA
J gene: TRBJ2-5

CDR3 protein: CASSAASDRQAFF
CDR3 DNA: TGTGCCAGCAGCGCCGCCTCGGACAGACAAGCTTTCTTT
V gene: TRBV7-3
CDR3 length: 13
D gene: NA
clone size: NA
J gene: TRBJ1-1

CDR3 protein: CASSQDYSEGGYTF
CDR3 DNA: TGCGCCAGCAGCCAAGATTACAGCGAGGGTGGCTACACCTTC
V gene: TRBV4-1
CDR3 length: 14
D gene: NA
clone size: NA
J gene: TRBJ1-2

CDR3 protein: CAWSHPRDSKFREQYF
CDR3 DNA: TGTGCCTGGAGTCACCCCCGGGACAGTAAGTTTCGTGAGCAGTACTTC
V gene: TRBV30
CDR3 length: 16
D gene: TRBD1
clone size: NA
J gene: TRBJ2-7

CDR3 protein: CSVTTGANEKLFF
CDR3 DNA: TGCAGCGTCACGACAGGGGCTAATGAAAAACTGTTTTTT
V gene: TRBV29-1
CDR3 length: 13
D gene: TRBD1
clone size: NA
J gene: TRBJ1-4

CDR3 protein: CASRLPGTGGEQYF
CDR3 DNA: TGTGCCAGCAGATTACCCGGGACAGGCGGTGAGCAGTACTTC
V gene: TRBV7-2
CDR3 length: 14
D gene: TRBD1
clone size: NA
J gene: TRBJ2-7

CDR3 protein: CASSLLQGNTEAFF
CDR3 DNA: TGTGCCAGCAGCCTACTACAGGGGAACACTGAAGCTTTCTTT
V gene: TRBV7-9
CDR3 length: 14
D gene: NA
clone size: NA
J gene: TRBJ1-1

CDR3 protein: CASSLRSVADTQYF
CDR3 DNA: TGTGCCAGCTCGCTCAGAAGCGTCGCAGATACGCAGTATTTT
V gene: TRBV18
CDR3 length: 14
D gene: NA
clone size: NA
J gene: TRBJ2-3

CDR3 protein: CASSVVGTDTQYF
CDR3 DNA: TGTGCCAGCAGCGTAGTCGGCACAGATACGCAGTATTTT
V gene: TRBV9
CDR3 length: 13
D gene: NA
clone size: NA
J gene: TRBJ2-3

CDR3 protein: CASSPPTGDYGYTF
CDR3 DNA: TGCGCCAGCAGCCCACCAACAGGGGACTATGGCTACACCTTC
V gene: TRBV5-1
CDR3 length: 14
D gene: TRBD1
clone size: NA
J gene: TRBJ1-2

CDR3 protein: CASSLIPGLANEKLFF
CDR3 DNA: TGTGCCAGCAGTTTAATTCCGGGTCTAGCTAATGAAAAACTGTTTTTT
V gene: TRBV6-5
CDR3 length: 16
D gene: NA
clone size: NA
J gene: TRBJ1-4

CDR3 protein: CASSLAGTSGANNEQFF
CDR3 DNA: TGTGCCAGCAGCTTAGCCGGGACTAGCGGGGCCAACAATGAGCAGTTCTTC
V gene: TRBV4-2
CDR3 length: 17
D gene: TRBD2
clone size: NA
J gene: TRBJ2-1

CDR3 protein: CASSRDSLGNQPQHF
CDR3 DNA: TGTGCCAGCAGCCGGGACAGCTTGGGCAATCAGCCCCAGCATTTT
V gene: TRBV27
CDR3 length: 15
D gene: TRBD1
clone size: NA
J gene: TRBJ1-5

CDR3 protein: CSAPTGANMNTEAFF
CDR3 DNA: TGCAGCGCTCCTACAGGGGCTAATATGAACACTGAAGCTTTCTTT
V gene: TRBV29-1
CDR3 length: 15
D gene: TRBD1
clone size: NA
J gene: TRBJ1-1

CDR3 protein: CASSDPYRYRNQPQHF
CDR3 DNA: TGTGCCAGCAGTGATCCTTACAGGTATCGAAATCAGCCCCAGCATTTT
V gene: TRBV6-1
CDR3 length: 16
D gene: NA
clone size: NA
J gene: TRBJ1-5

CDR3 protein: CASSLRGEGANYGYTF
CDR3 DNA: TGTGCCAGCAGCCTACGCGGGGAAGGGGCTAACTATGGCTACACCTTC
V gene: TRBV11-1
CDR3 length: 16
D gene: NA
clone size: NA
J gene: TRBJ1-2

CDR3 protein: CASSPRTGTNYGYTF
CDR3 DNA: TGCGCCAGCAGCCCGAGGACAGGGACGAACTATGGCTACACCTTC
V gene: TRBV5-1
CDR3 length: 15
D gene: TRBD1
clone size: NA
J gene: TRBJ1-2

CDR3 protein: CASSETSGEYNEQFF
CDR3 DNA: TGTGCCAGCAGCGAAACTAGCGGAGAATACAATGAGCAGTTCTTC
V gene: TRBV2
CDR3 length: 15
D gene: TRBD2
clone size: NA
J gene: TRBJ2-1

CDR3 protein: CAWSVWTGGNEQFF
CDR3 DNA: TGTGCCTGGAGTGTATGGACAGGGGGCAATGAGCAGTTCTTC
V gene: TRBV30
CDR3 length: 14
D gene: TRBD1
clone size: NA
J gene: TRBJ2-1

CDR3 protein: CASSLIGSGGRETQYF
CDR3 DNA: TGTGCCAGCAGTTTAATTGGTAGCGGTGGACGGGAGACCCAGTACTTC
V gene: TRBV27
CDR3 length: 16
D gene: NA
clone size: NA
J gene: TRBJ2-5

CDR3 protein: CATGQGASYEQYF
CDR3 DNA: TGCGCCACCGGACAGGGGGCCTCCTACGAGCAGTACTTC
V gene: TRBV10-2
CDR3 length: 13
D gene: TRBD1
clone size: once
J gene: TRBJ2-7

CDR3 protein: CASSRIGQDSGNTIYF
CDR3 DNA: TGTGCCAGCAGCCGGATCGGACAGGACTCTGGAAACACCATATATTTT
V gene: TRBV7-2
CDR3 length: 16
D gene: TRBD1
clone size: NA
J gene: TRBJ1-3

CDR3 protein: CASSGFPGQGGGYTF
CDR3 DNA: TGTGCCAGCAGTGGGTTCCCGGGACAGGGCGGTGGCTACACCTTC
V gene: TRBV6-1
CDR3 length: 15
D gene: TRBD1
clone size: NA
J gene: TRBJ1-2

CDR3 protein: CASSQERGGRVRNEQFF
CDR3 DNA: TGTGCCAGCAGCCAAGAGAGAGGCGGGAGGGTGAGGAATGAGCAGTTCTTC
V gene: TRBV4-2
CDR3 length: 17
D gene: TRBD2
clone size: NA
J gene: TRBJ2-1

CDR3 protein: CASSPNEATDTQYF
CDR3 DNA: TGTGCCAGTAGTCCTAACGAGGCCACAGATACGCAGTATTTT
V gene: TRBV19
CDR3 length: 14
D gene: NA
clone size: NA
J gene: TRBJ2-3

CDR3 protein: CASSLVGGRAADTQYF
CDR3 DNA: TGCGCCAGCAGCTTGGTGGGTGGGAGGGCCGCAGATACGCAGTATTTT
V gene: TRBV5-1
CDR3 length: 16
D gene: TRBD2
clone size: NA
J gene: TRBJ2-3

CDR3 protein: CASSQESGSGNTIYF
CDR3 DNA: TGTGCCAGCAGCCAAGAGTCCGGCTCTGGAAACACCATATATTTT
V gene: TRBV4-2
CDR3 length: 15
D gene: NA
clone size: NA
J gene: TRBJ1-3

CDR3 protein: CASSIPGSGYGYTF
CDR3 DNA: TGTGCCAGTAGTATTCCAGGATCCGGCTATGGCTACACCTTC
V gene: TRBV19
CDR3 length: 14
D gene: NA
clone size: few
J gene: TRBJ1-2

CDR3 protein: CASSQSDRRDYGYTF
CDR3 DNA: TGCGCCAGCAGCCAGTCGGACAGGCGGGACTATGGCTACACCTTC
V gene: TRBV4-1
CDR3 length: 15
D gene: TRBD1
clone size: few
J gene: TRBJ1-2

CDR3 protein: CASSSLAGDAGELFF
CDR3 DNA: TGTGCCAGCAGTTCTCTAGCGGGAGACGCCGGGGAGCTGTTTTTT
V gene: TRBV6-5
CDR3 length: 15
D gene: TRBD2
clone size: once
J gene: TRBJ2-2

CDR3 protein: CARSYREDQPQHF
CDR3 DNA: TGTGCCAGAAGTTATAGGGAGGATCAGCCCCAGCATTTT
V gene: TRBV5-3
CDR3 length: 13
D gene: NA
clone size: NA
J gene: TRBJ1-5

CDR3 protein: CASSLDHIQGGTDTQYF
CDR3 DNA: TGTGCCAGCAGCTTAGATCACATACAGGGCGGGACAGATACGCAGTATTTT
V gene: TRBV11-3
CDR3 length: 17
D gene: NA
clone size: NA
J gene: TRBJ2-3

CDR3 protein: CASTRGLAGTQYF
CDR3 DNA: TGTGCCAGCACCAGAGGACTAGCCGGGACCCAGTACTTC
V gene: TRBV7-2
CDR3 length: 13
D gene: TRBD2
clone size: NA
J gene: TRBJ2-5

CDR3 protein: CASSLSGPYEQYF
CDR3 DNA: TGTGCCAGCAGCTTGAGCGGGCCCTACGAGCAGTACTTC
V gene: TRBV5-6
CDR3 length: 13
D gene: NA
clone size: NA
J gene: TRBJ2-7

CDR3 protein: CASELRRGQPTQETQYF
CDR3 DNA: TGTGCCAGCGAGCTTAGGAGAGGCCAGCCGACCCAAGAGACCCAGTACTTC
V gene: TRBV7-8
CDR3 length: 17
D gene: NA
clone size: NA
J gene: TRBJ2-5

CDR3 protein: CASSYSEGVQYF
CDR3 DNA: TGTGCCAGCAGTTATTCCGAGGGGGTTCAGTACTTC
V gene: TRBV6-6
CDR3 length: 12
D gene: NA
clone size: NA
J gene: TRBJ2-4